Listed below are T cell receptor beta chains from one sample, sequenced in a study of T cells in Graves' hyperthyroidism and ophthalmopathy. Using its own MiXCR run on the multiplex PCR reads, TCRdb lists one record per CDR3 protein. The sample consists of about 300,000 distinct CDR3 sequences, about 14% of them appearing once. The specimen was blood. These TCRs come from a woman in her twenties or thirties with Graves' hyperthyroidism that later progressed to Graves' ophthalmopathy. Both conserved end residues are part of each CDR3. The D gene is left open where the match is weak. Clone size is stated in some rows and not others, as once, few, many or a class when expanded.

abundance	d_gene	j_gene	v_gene	CDR3nt	CDR3aa
-	-	TRBJ2-3	TRBV30	TGTGCCTGGAGCTCGCAGACTAGCAGGGGAAGGTTGAGTACAGATACGCAGTATTTT	CAWSSQTSRGRLSTDTQYF
many	-	TRBJ1-5	TRBV3-1	TGTGCCAGCAGCCAATCCCCCCGGCAGCCCCAGCATTTT	CASSQSPRQPQHF
many	-	TRBJ1-2	TRBV4-3	TGCGCCAGCAGCCAAGAATATTGGAGTTTAATGGGCTACACCTTC	CASSQEYWSLMGYTF
-	-	TRBJ2-7	TRBV4-2	TGTGCCAGCAGCCAAAAGATCGCAGCGGGTCCCTCCCTCGAGCAGTACTTC	CASSQKIAAGPSLEQYF
-	TRBD2	TRBJ2-4	TRBV9	TGTGCCAGCAGCACCCACGGCGGAAGCGGGAGTCTTGGAAACATTCAGTACTTC	CASSTHGGSGSLGNIQYF
-	-	TRBJ2-7	TRBV25-1	TGTGCCAGCAGTGAAGACTGGGCAGGGACCTACGAGCAGTACTTC	CASSEDWAGTYEQYF
-	TRBD1	TRBJ1-2	TRBV24-1	TGTGCCACCAGTGTGGGGACAGGAAGCTACACCTTC	CATSVGTGSYTF
-	-	TRBJ2-5	TRBV5-6	TGTGCCAGCAGCTTTCTTCGTGAGGAGACCCAGTACTTC	CASSFLREETQYF
-	-	TRBJ1-3	TRBV28	TGTGGAGGGCAGGCTGGAAACACCATATATTTT	CGGQAGNTIYF
many	TRBD1	TRBJ2-7	TRBV28	TGTGCCAGCAGTTTATCGAGGGGGCGCCTCCGGTACGAGCAGTACTTC	CASSLSRGRLRYEQYF
-	-	TRBJ2-7	TRBV7-8	TGTGCCAGCAGCTTGGCGAACAGCTCCTACGAGCAGTACTTC	CASSLANSSYEQYF
many	-	TRBJ2-3	TRBV18	TGTGCCAGCTCACCACAGTCCGGCGTCACAGATACGCAGTATTTT	CASSPQSGVTDTQYF
many	TRBD2	TRBJ2-3	TRBV20-1	TGCAGTGCTAGTCCCAGCGGGAGAGATACGCAGTATTTT	CSASPSGRDTQYF
few	TRBD2	TRBJ2-1	TRBV4-1	TGCGCCAGCAGCCAAGTATTGGGGGGGCTAGCGGGGGGAGGTGAGCAGTTCTTC	CASSQVLGGLAGGGEQFF
many	TRBD1	TRBJ2-3	TRBV24-1	TGTGCCACCAGTGATTTTGAAGGACAGGGGGTAACAGATACGCAGTATTTT	CATSDFEGQGVTDTQYF
few	-	TRBJ2-2	TRBV6-2/TRBV6-3	TGTGCCAGCAGTAAGACCCTTGGGGGCACCGGGGAGCTGTTTTTT	CASSKTLGGTGELFF
few	TRBD2	TRBJ2-3	TRBV9	TGTGCCAGCAGCGTAGATGCTAGCGGGAATTCAGATACGCAGTATTTT	CASSVDASGNSDTQYF
many	TRBD2	TRBJ2-2	TRBV7-3	TGTGCCAGCAGCAACGGGGGGACCGGGGAGCTGTTTTTT	CASSNGGTGELFF
many	TRBD1	TRBJ1-5	TRBV27	TGTGCCAGCAGTTTCCTTGGACAGGGGAGCAATCAGCCCCAGCATTTT	CASSFLGQGSNQPQHF
many	-	TRBJ2-3	TRBV6-5	TGTGCCAGCAGTTACTCGAGTCGCTCCGTAAGCACAGATACGCAGTATTTT	CASSYSSRSVSTDTQYF
-	-	TRBJ1-1	TRBV29-1	TGCAGCGTCATCTGGGAGAACACTGAAGCTTTCTTT	CSVIWENTEAFF
many	TRBD1	TRBJ2-7	TRBV7-2	TGTGCCAGCAGCTTAGGGACAGGTGGGCCTTACGAGCAGTACTTC	CASSLGTGGPYEQYF
many	-	TRBJ1-1	TRBV7-9	TGTGCCAGCAGCACCTACACCACAGGAAACACTGAAGCTTTCTTT	CASSTYTTGNTEAFF
-	-	TRBJ2-1	TRBV5-1	TGCGCCAACAGCTTGGGTGGCGGTACCTACAATGAGCAGTTCTTC	CANSLGGGTYNEQFF